Shown below are 31 T cell receptor beta chains from a single sample sequenced in a study of long-term antiretroviral therapy in people with HIV. Survey-level immunoSEQ v3.0 assays were run. Data came from immunoSEQ multiplex PCR; TCRdb stores just in-frame clones and leaves some out. The table lists approximately 24,000 clones, about 86% of them singletons. The material was unsorted PBMCs, obtained at the start of antiretroviral therapy, before treatment. The origin of the receptors is a woman between 18 and 30 years old with HIV.

The J gene is TRBJ2-7, the V gene TRBV6-6; D is ambiguous. This CDR3 is built from 10 residues. The ends were cut back, 4 bases at V and 6 bases at J, with 4 bases in the middle. Germline CDR1 is MNHNY and CDR2 is SVGAGI (reference sequence). The CDR3 protein is CASSFGEQYF. The CDR3 DNA reads TGTGCCAGCAGTTTCGGCGAGCAGTACTTC.

The chain joins TRBV13 to TRBJ2-3; 13 positions match TRBD2. The CDR3 covers 15 residues. The V and J ends lost 5 bases and 4 bases, in that order; junction bases with no gene match: 3. CDR1 PRHDT and CDR2 FYEKMQ come from the germline V gene (reference sequence). The CDR3, as DNA: TGTGCCAGCAGCCTGACTAGCGGGGGGCCAGATACGCAGTATTTT. This translates into CASSLTSGGPDTQYF.

The rearrangement links TRBV25-1 to TRBJ2-3; no clear D. This CDR3 has 13 amino acids. Deletions cut 4 bases from V and 0 bases from J, with 5 bases between. Germline V gene data show CDR1 as MGHDK and CDR2 as SYGVNS. Here the CDR3 reads CASSASSTDTQYF. As DNA, the CDR3 is TGTGCCAGCAGTGCCTCTAGCACAGATACGCAGTATTTT. Full variable domain (rest looked up from reference TRBV25-1 and TRBJ2-3): EADIYQTPRYLVIGTGKKITLECSQTMGHDKMYWYQQDPGMELHLIHYSYGVNSTEKGDLSSESTVSRIRTEHFPLTLESARPSHTSQYLCASSASSTDTQYFGPGTRLTVL.

The chain links TRBV28 to TRBJ1-5; no reliable D call. Germline CDR1 reads MDHEN; CDR2 reads SYDVKM. Deletions cut 3 bases from V and 6 bases from J, with 6 bases between. The CDR3 length is 12 residues. The chain's CDR3 is CASSLFIQPQHF. The CDR3 nucleotides read TGTGCCAGCAGTTTGTTTATTCAGCCCCAGCATTTT.

The rearrangement uses TRBV29-1 and TRBJ2-7, with D maybe TRBD1 (5 bases). In germline, CDR1 is SQVTM, CDR2 ANQGSEA. Trimming stripped 8 bases from V and 0 bases from J, with 11 bases between. The CDR3 runs 12 residues. CDR3 in amino acids: CSSYRSSYEQYF. The CDR3, as DNA: TGCAGCTCTTACAGGAGCTCCTACGAGCAGTACTTC.

The chain has TRBV4-3 and TRBJ1-5; D is possibly TRBD1 (6 bases). This CDR3 has 17 residues. V dropped 0 bases and J dropped 2 bases, with 14 bases sitting between them. The germline gives CDR1 LGHNA, CDR2 YSLEER. The CDR3 is CASSQDVGGAGNQPQHF. The CDR3 DNA sequence: TGCGCCAGCAGCCAAGACGTCGGGGGGGCCGGCAATCAGCCCCAGCATTTT.

J is TRBJ1-2 and V is TRBV7-6; 8 positions match TRBD1. With 5 bases clipped from V and 8 bases from J, the junction kept 10 bases outside the gene matches. The CDR3 length is 14 residues. Germline V gene data show CDR1 as SGHVS and CDR2 as FNYEAQ. In nucleotides, the CDR3 is TGTGCCAGCAGCCCAGCAACAGGGGGTAGGGGCTACACCTTC. Amino acid sequence: CASSPATGGRGYTF.

V gene TRBV29-1 combines with J gene TRBJ2-1, with D possibly being TRBD1 (5 bases). Per the germline V gene, CDR1 is SQVTM and CDR2 is ANQGSEA. The CDR3 contains 13 residues. Deletions cut 5 bases from V and 2 bases from J, with 10 bases between. CDR3 loop: CSVFSTAYNEQFF. The CDR3 nucleotides read TGCAGCGTTTTCTCGACAGCCTACAATGAGCAGTTCTTC.

This rearrangement joins TRBV5-4 to TRBJ1-2; no firm D call. Trimming pared 4 bases from V and 4 bases from J, leaving 14 bases between. CDR3 length: 14 residues. Germline loops: CDR1 SGHNT, CDR2 YYREEE (reference sequence). CDR3 loop: CASSGSDGTYGYTF. In DNA, the CDR3 is TGTGCCAGCAGCGGATCAGACGGAACCTATGGCTACACCTTC.

V usage is TRBV27 and J usage is TRBJ1-1, with TRBD1 matching 10 bases. Trimming removed 8 bases from V and 1 base from J; junction bases left unmatched: 4. The CDR3 length is 14 residues. CDR1 is MNHEY, CDR2 SMNVEV, per germline (reference sequence). In nucleotides, the CDR3 is TGTGCCAGCCGGGACAGGGGCCGGAACACTGAAGCTTTCTTT. Translation gives CASRDRGRNTEAFF.

This sequence joins TRBV15 and TRBJ1-1, with 11 bases fitting TRBD1. Germline CDR1 reads LNHNV; CDR2 reads YYDKDF (reference sequence). V lost 11 bases and J lost 4; bases outside the gene matches: 9. CDR3 length: 14 residues. The CDR3 loop is CAAGSGTGGTEAFF. DNA of the CDR3: TGTGCCGCCGGTTCCGGGACAGGGGGCACTGAAGCTTTCTTT.

The chain is built from TRBV2 and TRBJ1-4, with no clear D. CDR3 size: 11 residues. Germline assignment: CDR1 SNHLY and CDR2 FYNNEI. The V gene lost 3 bases and the J gene lost 7 bases, with 3 bases spanning the gap. CDR3 bases: TGTGCCAGCAGTGATAGTGAAAAACTGTTTTTT. Translation gives CASSDSEKLFF.

The V and J genes are TRBV4-2 and TRBJ2-2, with 15 bases identical to TRBD2. The CDR3 has 21 residues. CDR1 is LGHNA, CDR2 YNFKEQ, per germline. V gave up 1 base and J gave up 4 bases; unmatched junction bases: 13. CDR3 DNA: TGTGCCAGCAGCCAAGGGGAGGGACTAGCGGGGGGAGAGGGAGGCACCGGGGAGCTGTTTTTT. Its protein is CASSQGEGLAGGEGGTGELFF.

The genes are TRBV5-6 and TRBJ2-3; 9 positions match TRBD2. This CDR3 spans 16 amino acids. Germline values: CDR1 SGHDT, CDR2 YYEEEE. The junction had 10 bases not matched to a gene; V was cut back by 2 bases and J by 6 bases. The CDR3 region is CASSFSPTSGRDTQYF. The CDR3 coding sequence is TGTGCCAGCAGCTTCTCACCGACTAGCGGTAGGGATACGCAGTATTTT.

The chain combines TRBV6-9 with TRBJ2-1, with D maybe TRBD1 (6 bases). Deletions cut 2 bases from V and 6 bases from J, with 17 bases between. Germline lookup yields CDR1 MNHGY and CDR2 SVAAGI. The length of the CDR3 is 16 residues. CDR3 sequence: CASSYGLGGVGNEQFF. Written as DNA, the CDR3 is TGTGCCAGCAGTTATGGGCTAGGGGGAGTTGGCAATGAGCAGTTCTTC.

This clone was recorded a few times. The J gene is TRBJ2-7, the V gene TRBV6-6; maybe TRBD2 (5 bases). The CDR3 is 15 amino acids. Germline CDR1 reads MNHNY; CDR2 reads SVGAGI (reference sequence). V lost 7 bases and J lost 2, with 18 bases in between. CDR3 loop: CASTNGVHLAYEQYF. Written as DNA, the CDR3 is TGTGCCAGCACCAACGGGGTACATCTGGCCTACGAGCAGTACTTC.

The V call is TRBV5-6, the J call TRBJ1-2; D is unresolved. The CDR3 length is 14 residues. Germline values: CDR1 SGHDT, CDR2 YYEEEE. V was pared by 0 bases and J by 4 bases, with 10 bases between. The CDR3 DNA reads TGTGCCAGCAGCTTGGTTCCAGAGAGCTATGGCTACACCTTC. It codes for CASSLVPESYGYTF.

The gene calls are TRBV11-2 and TRBJ1-1; possible D gene TRBD1, 6 bases. The CDR3 loop spans 13 amino acids. V lost 5 bases and J 8 bases, leaving 15 bases between the germline ends. The germline CDR1 and CDR2 sequences are SGHAT and FQNNGV. Written as DNA, the CDR3 is TGTGCCAGCAGCCCTACCGGGGGGGGCGAAGCTTTCTTT. Protein: CASSPTGGGEAFF.

This chain uses TRBV7-9 with TRBJ1-5, with D maybe TRBD1 (6 bases). Trimming pared 3 bases from V and 6 bases from J, leaving 15 bases between. Per the germline V gene, CDR1 is SEHNR and CDR2 is FQNEAQ (reference sequence). The CDR3 extends over 15 amino acids. CDR3 region: CASSLGAGGSQPQHF. The CDR3 DNA is TGTGCCAGCAGCTTGGGAGCCGGGGGCTCTCAGCCCCAGCATTTT.

The chain carries TRBV9 and TRBJ2-7; 8 bases line up with TRBD2. This CDR3 comprises 16 residues. V lost 3 bases, J lost 5 bases, and 13 bases stayed unmatched. Germline V gene sequence: CDR1 SGDLS, CDR2 YYNGEE. The CDR3 region has the DNA TGTGCCAGCAGCGACCCCCTCGCGGGAGGTTATGACGAGCAGTACTTC. This sequence encodes CASSDPLAGGYDEQYF.

The chain combines TRBV7-3 with TRBJ1-2; a possible D gene is TRBD1 (5 bases). The CDR3 is 17 amino acids. The germline V and J ends were trimmed by 5 bases and 4 bases, with 23 bases remaining between them. Germline V lookup: CDR1 SGHTA, CDR2 FQGTGA. The CDR3 loop is CASSPARFGTWGYGYTF. For the CDR3, the DNA is TGTGCCAGCAGCCCAGCACGGTTCGGGACTTGGGGCTATGGCTACACCTTC.

CDR3 DNA: TGTGCCAGCAGCTTGGGTGTGGGAGGGCCCCGGTACAATGAGCAGTTCTTC. Its translation is CASSLGVGGPRYNEQFF. V gene TRBV7-9 combines with J gene TRBJ2-1, with 7 bases fitting TRBD2. This CDR3 has 17 residues. Losses at the gene ends were 3 bases for V and 4 bases for J; bases not matched to a gene: 12. Per germline, CDR1 SEHNR and CDR2 FQNEAQ (reference sequence). Complete variable domain (other parts from reference TRBV7-9 and TRBJ2-1): DTGVSQNPRHKITKRGQNVTFRCDPISEHNRLYWYRQTLGQGPEFLTYFQNEAQLEKSRLLSDRFSAERPKGSFSTLEIQRTEQGDSAMYLCASSLGVGGPRYNEQFFGPGTRLTVL.

The rearrangement joins TRBV11-2 to TRBJ1-4; D remains unclear. This CDR3 region has 15 residues. Germline V gene sequence: CDR1 SGHAT, CDR2 FQNNGV. V dropped 6 bases and J dropped 5 bases, with 16 bases sitting between them. The CDR3 DNA is TGTGCCAGCAGACCCCTTTGGGGATCAAATGAAAAACTGTTTTTT. Protein product: CASRPLWGSNEKLFF.

This clone was detected once. The J gene is TRBJ2-7, the V gene TRBV6-5, with D perhaps TRBD1 (5 bases). The CDR3 totals 15 residues. Germline-derived CDR1 and CDR2 are MNHEY and SVGAGI. V lost 2 bases and J lost 1, with 12 bases in between. The CDR3 loop is CASSYGAGSSYEQYF. The CDR3 region has the DNA TGTGCCAGCAGTTACGGGGCAGGGTCGTCCTACGAGCAGTACTTC.

The V gene is TRBV23-1, the J gene TRBJ2-7; D not resolved. TRBV23-1 is an ORF for which the function is uncertain. This CDR3 is 15 amino acids long. Trimming took 7 bases from V and 3 from J, leaving 19 bases between them. CDR3 protein: CASTSRRRKNYEQYF. The DNA for the CDR3 is TGCGCCAGCACCTCCCGTAGACGGAAAAACTACGAGCAGTACTTC.

This rearrangement joins TRBV5-1 to TRBJ2-7, with D uncertain. The CDR3 loop spans 14 amino acids. Germline-derived CDR1 and CDR2 are SGHRS and YFSETQ. V gave up 1 base and J gave up 0 bases, with 8 bases separating them. CDR3 in amino acids: CASSLLASSYEQYF. The CDR3 region has the DNA TGCGCCAGCAGCTTGTTGGCCAGCTCCTACGAGCAGTACTTC.

The V gene is TRBV7-2, the J gene TRBJ2-7; 9 bases agree with TRBD2. This CDR3 is 15 amino acids long. Germline CDR1 is SGHTA and CDR2 is FQGNSA. V lost 5 bases to trimming and J lost 1 base; unmatched junction nucleotides: 6. This CDR3 is CASSIQAGGSYEQYF. As DNA, the CDR3 is TGTGCCAGCAGCATCCAAGCGGGGGGATCCTACGAGCAGTACTTC. Full variable domain (remainder filled in from reference TRBV7-2 and TRBJ2-7): GAGVSQSPSNKVTEKGKDVELRCDPISGHTALYWYRQSLGQGLEFLIYFQGNSAPDKSGLPSDRFSAERTGGSVSTLTIQRTQQEDSAVYLCASSIQAGGSYEQYFGPGTRLTVT.

The rearrangement joins TRBV11-2 to TRBJ2-7; D remains unclear. Between the trimmed V and J ends, which lost 2 bases and 3 bases, there was a span of 5 bases. The CDR3 spans 12 residues. CDR1 and CDR2 (germline): SGHAT, FQNNGV. The CDR3, as DNA: TGTGCCAGCAGCTTATCACTCTACGAGCAGTACTTC. Amino acids: CASSLSLYEQYF.

This chain links TRBV10-3 with TRBJ1-1; perhaps TRBD1 as D (5 bases). Trimming stripped 2 bases from V and 8 bases from J, with 12 bases between. The CDR3 extends over 13 amino acids. The germline CDR1 and CDR2 sequences are ENHRY and SYGVKD. The CDR3 DNA follows: TGTGCCATCAGTGAGCAGGGAGAGGGGGAAGCTTTCTTT. This encodes CAISEQGEGEAFF.

V usage is TRBV2 and J usage is TRBJ2-7; D is unclear. V was cut by 10 bases and J by 0 bases, with 16 bases left in between. CDR1 and CDR2 from the germline V gene are SNHLY and FYNNEI. The CDR3 covers 14 residues. The CDR3 region has the DNA TGTGCCAACACCAACCGAGTCTCCTCCTACGAGCAGTACTTC. As protein: CANTNRVSSYEQYF.

V gene TRBV19 combines with J gene TRBJ1-4; no firm D call. Germline V gene data show CDR1 as LNHDA and CDR2 as SQIVND (reference sequence). This CDR3 has 16 amino acids. Between the trimmed V and J ends, which lost 4 bases and 4 bases, there was a span of 16 bases. CDR3 sequence: CASSTTRQPSNEKLFF. CDR3 coding DNA: TGTGCCAGTAGTACCACACGCCAACCGAGTAATGAAAAACTGTTTTTT.